This TCR beta chain was recorded in a study of response to subunit inactivated influenza vaccine. The table lists this clonotype with a few counts. TCRdb independently ran MiXCR on the RT-PCR reads; one entry per CDR3 protein. Of more than 550,000 distinct CDR3 sequences in the sample, about 11% are singletons; the top ten hold approximately 9.9%. The CDR3 has 16 amino acids. The J segment lost 2 bases and the V segment lost 6 bases, leaving 9 bases of the junction unmatched. The V gene's germline CDR1 is SGHKS and CDR2 YYEKEE (reference sequence). These data also featured in a second study, about T cells expressing NK-cell markers. That report notes: Researchers built TCR beta cDNA using 5'RACE template switching with UMIs.

Material: PBMCs from blood, obtained on the day of vaccination. This sequence originates from a man aged 50 or older who received an inactivated influenza vaccine. The J gene is TRBJ2-2, the V gene TRBV5-5; 8 bases are shared with TRBD1. CDR3 DNA sequence: TGTGCCAGCATCGAACAGGGGGGAACTAACACCGGGGAGCTGTTTTTT. Translation gives CASIEQGGTNTGELFF.